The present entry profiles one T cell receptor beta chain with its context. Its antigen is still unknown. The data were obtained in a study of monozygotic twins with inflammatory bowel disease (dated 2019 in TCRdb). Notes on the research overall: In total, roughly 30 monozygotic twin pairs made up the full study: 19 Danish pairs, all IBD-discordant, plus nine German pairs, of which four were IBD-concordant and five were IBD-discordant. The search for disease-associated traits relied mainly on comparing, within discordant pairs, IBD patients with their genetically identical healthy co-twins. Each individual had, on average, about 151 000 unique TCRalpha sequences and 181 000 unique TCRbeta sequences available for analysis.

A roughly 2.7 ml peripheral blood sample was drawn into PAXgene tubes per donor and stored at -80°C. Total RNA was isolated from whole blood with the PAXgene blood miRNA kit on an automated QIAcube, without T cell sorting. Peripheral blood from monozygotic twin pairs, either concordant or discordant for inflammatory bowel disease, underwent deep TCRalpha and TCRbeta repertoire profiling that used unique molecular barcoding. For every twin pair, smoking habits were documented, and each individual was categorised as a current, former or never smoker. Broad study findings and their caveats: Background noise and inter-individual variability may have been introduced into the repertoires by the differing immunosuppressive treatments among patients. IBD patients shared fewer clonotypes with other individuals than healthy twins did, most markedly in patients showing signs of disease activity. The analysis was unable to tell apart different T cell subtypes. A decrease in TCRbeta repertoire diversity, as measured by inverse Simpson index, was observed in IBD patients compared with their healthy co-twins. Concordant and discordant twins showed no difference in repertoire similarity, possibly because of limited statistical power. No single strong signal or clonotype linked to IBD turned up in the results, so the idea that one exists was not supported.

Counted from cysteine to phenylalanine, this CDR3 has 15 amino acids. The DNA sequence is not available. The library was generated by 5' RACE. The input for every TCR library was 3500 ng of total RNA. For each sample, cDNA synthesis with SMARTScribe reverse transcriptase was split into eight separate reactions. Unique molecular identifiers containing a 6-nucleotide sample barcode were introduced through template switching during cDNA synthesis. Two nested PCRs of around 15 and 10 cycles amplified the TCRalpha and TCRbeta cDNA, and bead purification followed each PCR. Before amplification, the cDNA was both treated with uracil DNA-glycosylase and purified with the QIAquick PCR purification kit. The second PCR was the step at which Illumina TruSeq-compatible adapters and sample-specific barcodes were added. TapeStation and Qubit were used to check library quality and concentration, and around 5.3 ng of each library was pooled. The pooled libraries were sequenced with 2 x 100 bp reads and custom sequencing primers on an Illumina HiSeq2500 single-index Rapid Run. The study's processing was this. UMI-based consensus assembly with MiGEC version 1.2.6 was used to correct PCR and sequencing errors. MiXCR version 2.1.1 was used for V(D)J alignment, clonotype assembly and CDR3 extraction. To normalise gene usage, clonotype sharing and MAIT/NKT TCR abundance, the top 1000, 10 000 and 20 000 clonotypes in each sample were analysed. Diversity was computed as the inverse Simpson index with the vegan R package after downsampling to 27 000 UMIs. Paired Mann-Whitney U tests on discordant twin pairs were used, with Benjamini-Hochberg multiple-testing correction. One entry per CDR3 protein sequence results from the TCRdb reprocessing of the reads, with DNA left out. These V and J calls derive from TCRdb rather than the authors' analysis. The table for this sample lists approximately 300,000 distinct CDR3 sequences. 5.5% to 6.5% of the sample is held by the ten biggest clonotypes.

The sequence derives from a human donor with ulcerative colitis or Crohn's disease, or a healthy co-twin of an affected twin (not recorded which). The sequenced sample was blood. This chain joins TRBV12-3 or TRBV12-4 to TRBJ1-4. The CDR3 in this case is CASSTRPASNEKLFF.